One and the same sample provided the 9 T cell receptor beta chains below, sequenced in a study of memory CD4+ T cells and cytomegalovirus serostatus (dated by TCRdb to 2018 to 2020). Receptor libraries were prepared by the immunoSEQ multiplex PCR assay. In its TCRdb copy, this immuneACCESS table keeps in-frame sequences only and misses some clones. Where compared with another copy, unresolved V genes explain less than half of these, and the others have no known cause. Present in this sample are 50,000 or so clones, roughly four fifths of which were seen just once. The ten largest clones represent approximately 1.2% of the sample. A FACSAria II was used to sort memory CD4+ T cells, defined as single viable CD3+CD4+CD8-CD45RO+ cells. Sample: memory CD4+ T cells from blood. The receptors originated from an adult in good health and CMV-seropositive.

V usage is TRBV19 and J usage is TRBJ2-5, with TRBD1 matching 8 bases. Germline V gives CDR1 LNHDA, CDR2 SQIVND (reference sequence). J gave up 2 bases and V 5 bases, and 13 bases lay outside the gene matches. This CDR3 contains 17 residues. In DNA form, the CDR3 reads TGTGCCAGTAGTGACCAAGGGACAGGAGCGACTCAAGAGACCCAGTACTTC. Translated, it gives CASSDQGTGATQETQYF.

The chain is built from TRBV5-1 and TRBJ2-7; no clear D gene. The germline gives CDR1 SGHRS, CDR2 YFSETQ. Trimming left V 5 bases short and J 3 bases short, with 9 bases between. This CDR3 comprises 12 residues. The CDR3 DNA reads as TGCGCCAGCAGACCTGACAACTACGAGCAGTACTTC. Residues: CASRPDNYEQYF.

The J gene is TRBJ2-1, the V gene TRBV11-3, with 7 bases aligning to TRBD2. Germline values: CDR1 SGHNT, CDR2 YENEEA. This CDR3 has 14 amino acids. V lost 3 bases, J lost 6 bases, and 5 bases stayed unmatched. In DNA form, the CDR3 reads TGTGCCAGCAGCTTGGGGGAGGGCGTCAATGAGCAGTTCTTC. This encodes CASSLGEGVNEQFF.

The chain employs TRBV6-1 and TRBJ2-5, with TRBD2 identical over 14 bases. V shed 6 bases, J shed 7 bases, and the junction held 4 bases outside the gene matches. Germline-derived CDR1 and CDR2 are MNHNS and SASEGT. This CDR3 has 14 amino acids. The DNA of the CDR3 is TGTGCCAGCAGATCGGGGACTAGCGGGGGGACCCAGTACTTC. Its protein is CASRSGTSGGTQYF.

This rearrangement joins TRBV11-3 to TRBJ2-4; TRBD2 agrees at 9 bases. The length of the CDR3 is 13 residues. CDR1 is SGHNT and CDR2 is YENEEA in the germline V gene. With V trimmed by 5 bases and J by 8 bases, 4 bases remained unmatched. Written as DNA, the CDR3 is TGTGCCAGCAGCCAGCGGGGGGTCGACATTCAGTACTTC. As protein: CASSQRGVDIQYF.

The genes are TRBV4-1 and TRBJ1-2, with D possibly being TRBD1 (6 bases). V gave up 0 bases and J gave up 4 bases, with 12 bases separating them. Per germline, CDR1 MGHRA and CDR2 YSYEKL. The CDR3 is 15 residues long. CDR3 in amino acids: CASSQDFGTTYGYTF. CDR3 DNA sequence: TGCGCCAGCAGCCAAGATTTCGGGACAACCTATGGCTACACCTTC.

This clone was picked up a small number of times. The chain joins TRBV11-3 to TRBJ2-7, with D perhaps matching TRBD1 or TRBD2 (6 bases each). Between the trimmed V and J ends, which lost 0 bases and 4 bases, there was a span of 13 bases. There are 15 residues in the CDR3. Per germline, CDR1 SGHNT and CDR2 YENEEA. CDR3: CASSLESGAAYEQYF. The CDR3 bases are TGTGCCAGCAGCTTAGAGTCGGGGGCCGCTTACGAGCAGTACTTC.

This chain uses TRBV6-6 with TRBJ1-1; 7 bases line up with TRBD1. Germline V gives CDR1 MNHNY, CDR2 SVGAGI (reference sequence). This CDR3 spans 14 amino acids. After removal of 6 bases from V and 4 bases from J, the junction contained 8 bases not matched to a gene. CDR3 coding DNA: TGTGCCAGCAGACTACAGGGGCTGGCCACTGAAGCTTTCTTT. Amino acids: CASRLQGLATEAFF.

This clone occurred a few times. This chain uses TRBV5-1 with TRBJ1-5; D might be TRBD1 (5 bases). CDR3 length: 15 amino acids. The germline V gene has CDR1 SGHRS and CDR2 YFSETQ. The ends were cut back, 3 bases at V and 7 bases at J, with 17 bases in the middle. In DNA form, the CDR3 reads TGCGCCAGCAGCTGGGACGGAGAGCGGGGGCAGCCCCAGCATTTT. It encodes CASSWDGERGQPQHF.